This TCR beta chain comes out of a study of cytomegalovirus exposure and HLA in healthy donors. Germline V CDR1 and CDR2: MNHNS, SASEGT. The CDR3 has 15 residues. Trimming at V came to 4 bases and at J to 4 bases, leaving 7 bases not matched to a gene. PCR was performed using 60 Vbeta and 13 Jbeta primers. Assay used: immunoSEQ multiplex PCR; TCRdb lists only in-frame clones, some missing. The sample lists about 190,000 clones; around three quarters were seen once. The sequence was obtained from a woman between 18 and 30 years old in good health and CMV-seronegative. The J gene is TRBJ2-7, the V gene TRBV6-1; 10 bases map to TRBD1. The sample consisted of PBMCs. The CDR3 DNA is TGTGCCAGCAGTGTGGTTGGACAGGGGGGGTACGAGCAGTACTTC. This encodes CASSVVGQGGYEQYF.